The clone carrying this T cell receptor (beta chain) appeared once. The source of the sample is a study of blood T cell repertoires in COVID-19. The repertoire was sequenced with immunoSEQ multiplex PCR; TCRdb's copy has only in-frame clones and lacks some. The sample has 200,000 to 300,000 clones, around nine tenths seen once; the top ten hold just under 2%. The TCR sequence derives from a man aged 25 to 40 with active or convalescent COVID-19. Input material: peripheral blood.

The CDR3 reads CSVARGANTGELFF. CDR3 bases: TGCAGCGTTGCTAGGGGCGCGAACACCGGGGAGCTGTTTTTT. The chain employs TRBV29-1 and TRBJ2-2; tentative D call: TRBD1 (5 bases). The germline V and J ends were trimmed by 4 bases and 0 bases, with 9 bases remaining between them. The CDR3 is 14 amino acids. CDR1 and CDR2 from the germline V gene are SQVTM and ANQGSEA.